What follows are 5 T cell receptor beta chains derived from one specimen sequenced in a study of T cell repertoires in cytomegalovirus infection. From the reads, TCRdb called clonotypes with MiXCR, one entry per CDR3 protein. This table holds some 300,000 distinct CDR3 sequences, roughly 13% found once. Source material: PBMCs. The receptors shown here come from a human donor in good health (CMV status not recorded). Some clones in this sample may be carry-over from other donors' samples.

The J gene is TRBJ1-5, the V gene TRBV20-1; 7 bases match TRBD1. Unmatched junction bases numbered 21, after V lost 0 bases and J lost 4 bases. This CDR3 spans 20 amino acids. Per germline, CDR1 DFQATT and CDR2 SNEGSKA (reference sequence). This chain's CDR3 is CSARDGGGGQGVSQNQPQHF. The CDR3 DNA follows: TGCAGTGCTAGAGATGGGGGGGGGGGCCAGGGGGTTTCTCAGAATCAGCCCCAGCATTTT.

The chain is built from TRBV19 and TRBJ2-7; 8 bases match TRBD1. V was clipped by 4 bases and J by 2 bases; unmatched bases: 4. Germline CDR1 LNHDA, CDR2 SQIVND (reference sequence). The CDR3 is made up of 14 amino acids. The CDR3 loop reads CASSTGGAAYEQYF. The CDR3 DNA is TGTGCCAGTAGTACAGGGGGCGCCGCCTACGAGCAGTACTTC.

This clonotype was seen at least ten times. V is TRBV20-1 and J is TRBJ2-7, with D uncertain. In germline, CDR1 is DFQATT, CDR2 SNEGSKA (reference sequence). The CDR3 is made up of 12 amino acids. Trimming took 1 base from V and 7 from J, leaving 11 bases between them. CDR3 coding DNA: TGCAGTGCTAGAGCTAGGGAACTGGAGCAGTACTTC. Its protein is CSARARELEQYF.

This clonotype was observed a handful of times. This chain connects TRBV15 to TRBJ1-2; TRBD1 agrees at 7 bases. Germline CDR1 LNHNV, CDR2 YYDKDF (reference sequence). The CDR3 runs to 15 residues. V lost 2 bases and J lost 7; bases outside the gene matches: 10. CDR3 DNA sequence: TGTGCCACCAGCAGACCGGGGACGAGGGGGCTTGGCTACACCTTC. Protein: CATSRPGTRGLGYTF.

This clonotype was detected only a few times. V and J are TRBV4-1 and TRBJ1-2; 9 bases line up with TRBD1. Germline CDR1 is MGHRA and CDR2 is YSYEKL. V shed 0 bases, J shed 6 bases, and the junction held 5 bases outside the gene matches. The CDR3 has 15 residues. The DNA for the CDR3 is TGCGCCAGCAGCCAAGAGGGACAGGGAGGGAATGGCTACACCTTC. Translated: CASSQEGQGGNGYTF.